Following are 18 T cell receptor beta chains from one sample sequenced in a study of cytotoxic CD8 clonotypes in ibrutinib-treated CLL. TCRdb keeps only in-frame clones here, not all; method: immunoSEQ multiplex PCR. The table has about 200,000 clones, over 65% seen once. Specimen: PBMCs, collected after 12 months of ibrutinib treatment. The receptors here all came from a human donor with chronic lymphocytic leukemia.

V usage is TRBV5-1 and J usage is TRBJ1-1; 8 nucleotides line up with TRBD1. Germline assignment: CDR1 SGHRS and CDR2 YFSETQ. This CDR3 spans 16 amino acids. J gave up 1 base and V 5 bases, and 10 bases lay outside the gene matches. CDR3 sequence (DNA): TGCGCCAGCAGGGCCCGGACAGGGTCGGGGAACACTGAAGCTTTCTTT. It specifies CASRARTGSGNTEAFF.

V is TRBV28 and J is TRBJ2-5, with 15 bases fitting TRBD2. Trimming cost V 5 bases and J 1 base; bases outside gene matches: 8. Germline values: CDR1 MDHEN, CDR2 SYDVKM. The CDR3 consists of 18 residues. The CDR3 sequence is CASSVRGLAGGGQETQYF. In DNA, the CDR3 is TGTGCCAGCAGTGTACGGGGACTAGCGGGGGGAGGCCAAGAGACCCAGTACTTC.

The rearrangement uses TRBV7-9 and TRBJ2-7; the D is unclear. From germline, CDR1 is SEHNR and CDR2 FQNEAQ (reference sequence). V shed 4 bases and J shed 2 bases, with 15 bases lying between them. There are 15 residues in the CDR3. CDR3 protein: CASSWPSGKAYEQYF. The CDR3 DNA sequence: TGTGCCAGCAGCTGGCCGTCGGGCAAAGCCTACGAGCAGTACTTC.

The chain has TRBV30 and TRBJ2-5; D is unresolved. The CDR3 has 14 amino acids. Germline CDR1 GTSNPN, CDR2 SVGIG (reference sequence). V lost 0 bases to trimming and J lost 5 bases, with 13 bases between them. The CDR3: CAWSVGWAGETQYF. The DNA of the CDR3 is TGTGCCTGGAGTGTAGGCTGGGCTGGCGAGACCCAGTACTTC. Variable domain in full (rest from reference TRBV30 and TRBJ2-5): SQTIHQWPATLVQPVGSPLSLECTVEGTSNPNLYWYRQAAGRGLQLLFYSVGIGQISSEVPQNLSASRPQDRQFILSSKKLLLSDSGFYLCAWSVGWAGETQYFGPGTRLLVL.

The chain has TRBV25-1 and TRBJ2-7; D perhaps matches TRBD2 (6 bases). Between the trimmed V and J ends, which lost 2 bases and 0 bases, there was a span of 17 bases. CDR3 length equals 17 residues. Germline CDR1 MGHDK, CDR2 SYGVNS. The CDR3 DNA is TGTGCCAGCAGTGAAGCGGGAAGGGGAAAGAGCTCCTACGAGCAGTACTTC. It yields the protein CASSEAGRGKSSYEQYF.

The gene calls are TRBV6-5 and TRBJ2-7, with a tentative D call TRBD1 (6 bases). The CDR3 length is 9 residues. Trimming shortened V by 11 bases and J by 11 bases, and 13 bases separated the two germline ends. The germline V gene has CDR1 MNHEY and CDR2 SVGAGI. The CDR3 spells CAGQRGKYF. CDR3 sequence (DNA): TGTGCCGGACAGAGAGGAAAGTACTTC.

CDR3 sequence (DNA): TGTGCCTGGAGTCCTCCGCACAGGGGCCACGAGCAGTACTTC. Translated: CAWSPPHRGHEQYF. V usage is TRBV30 and J usage is TRBJ2-7; 7 positions agree with TRBD1. Trimming at V came to 2 bases and at J to 5 bases, leaving 9 bases not matched to a gene. The CDR3 covers 14 residues. Germline-derived CDR1 and CDR2 are GTSNPN and SVGIG (reference sequence).

This chain connects TRBV20-1 to TRBJ1-5; 7 bases fit TRBD1. The germline V gene has CDR1 DFQATT and CDR2 SNEGSKA (reference sequence). The CDR3 has 11 amino acids. Here the CDR3 reads CAQGGGGFQHF. The CDR3 DNA reads TGCGCCCAGGGGGGCGGAGGGTTCCAGCATTTT.

Only one count was recorded for this clone. V gene TRBV7-2 combines with J gene TRBJ1-5; maybe TRBD1 (6 bases). V was pared by 1 base and J by 3 bases, with 13 bases between. The germline CDR1 and CDR2 sequences are SGHTA and FQGNSA. The CDR3 is made up of 16 amino acids. Here the CDR3 DNA reads TGTGCCAGCAGCTTAGATTGGACAGAGAACAATCAGCCCCAGCATTTT. Its protein is CASSLDWTENNQPQHF.

The chain couples TRBV19 to TRBJ2-4; D unresolved. The CDR3 sequence is 17 residues long. V shed 2 bases and J shed 0 bases, with 14 bases lying between them. Looked up from germline, CDR1 is LNHDA and CDR2 is SQIVND (reference sequence). CDR3 in amino acids: CASSISDTPLAKNIQYF. As DNA, the CDR3 is TGTGCCAGTAGTATATCGGATACCCCGCTAGCCAAAAACATTCAGTACTTC.

This clone was counted once. The chain uses TRBV19 and TRBJ2-2; D possibly uses TRBD1 or TRBD2 (5 bases each). Germline CDR1 LNHDA, CDR2 SQIVND (reference sequence). With 8 bases removed from V and 2 bases from J, the gap between germline ends came to 12 bases. CDR3 length: 14 residues. DNA of the CDR3: TGTGCCAGTCTCGGGGCAACTAACACCGGGGAGCTGTTTTTT. Amino acid sequence: CASLGATNTGELFF. Supplemented by reference TRBV19 and TRBJ2-2, the full variable domain reads DGGITQSPKYLFRKEGQNVTLSCEQNLNHDAMYWYRQDPGQGLRLIYYSQIVNDFQKGDIAEGYSVSREKKESFPLTVTSAQKNPTAFYLCASLGATNTGELFFGEGSRLTVL.

The gene calls are TRBV6-5 and TRBJ2-7, with D possibly matching TRBD1 (5 bases). V gave up 6 bases and J gave up 1 base, with 10 bases separating them. Germline loops: CDR1 MNHEY, CDR2 SVGAGI. The CDR3 totals 13 residues. The CDR3 is CASRGTGSYEQYF. DNA of the CDR3: TGTGCCAGCAGGGGAACAGGTTCCTACGAGCAGTACTTC.

The chain links TRBV6-4 to TRBJ2-7; D is unresolved. Trimming cost V 7 bases and J 7 bases, with 11 bases left between them. In germline, CDR1 is MRHNA, CDR2 SNTAGT. The CDR3 has 11 amino acids. CDR3 in amino acids: CASILSCEQYF. The CDR3 nucleotides are TGTGCCAGCATACTTTCATGTGAGCAGTACTTC.

CDR3: CASSLARGMKTGELFF. The CDR3 DNA follows: TGCGCCAGCAGCTTAGCCCGGGGAATGAAGACCGGGGAGCTGTTTTTT. This sequence joins TRBV5-1 and TRBJ2-2; possible D gene TRBD2, 5 bases. Trimming took off 2 bases at V and 5 bases at J, with 16 bases between the two ends. CDR3 length: 16 amino acids. CDR1 is SGHRS, CDR2 YFSETQ, per germline. The entire variable domain, with the rest obtained from reference TRBV5-1 and TRBJ2-2, is as follows: KAGVTQTPRYLIKTRGQQVTLSCSPISGHRSVSWYQQTPGQGLQFLFEYFSETQRNKGNFPGRFSGRQFSNSRSEMNVSTLELGDSALYLCASSLARGMKTGELFFGEGSRLTVL.

J is TRBJ2-4 and V is TRBV7-2, with D unclear. In germline, CDR1 is SGHTA, CDR2 FQGNSA. The V end lost 2 bases, the J end lost 0 bases, and 5 bases lay between the germline ends. The CDR3 covers 14 residues. The CDR3, as DNA: TGTGCCAGCAGCTTATTGGGAGCCAAAAACATTCAGTACTTC. It codes for CASSLLGAKNIQYF.

The chain recombines TRBV28 with TRBJ1-3; D is ambiguous. Germline loops: CDR1 MDHEN, CDR2 SYDVKM. Deletions cut 3 bases from V and 0 bases from J, with 21 bases between. The CDR3 is 19 residues long. This chain's CDR3 is CASSFSIVPRISSGNTIYF. The CDR3 bases are TGTGCCAGCAGTTTTTCAATTGTACCCAGGATTAGCTCTGGAAACACCATATATTTT. The variable domain in full, completed from reference TRBV28 and TRBJ1-3, reads DVKVTQSSRYLVKRTGEKVFLECVQDMDHENMFWYRQDPGLGLRLIYFSYDVKMKEKGDIPEGYSVSREKKERFSLILESASTNQTSMYLCASSFSIVPRISSGNTIYFGEGSWLTVV.

This chain joins TRBV23-1 and TRBJ1-5; D gene unclear. TRBV23-1 is an open reading frame, and its role is uncertain. The CDR3 is 11 amino acids. The V end was cut by 2 bases, the J end by 6 bases, with 2 bases between. The CDR3 nucleotides are TGCGCCAGCAGTCAACGTCAGCCCCAGCATTTT. This encodes CASSQRQPQHF.

The V call is TRBV29-1, the J call TRBJ2-3; D remains ambiguous. Germline values: CDR1 SQVTM, CDR2 ANQGSEA. Trimming left V 1 base short and J 2 bases short, with 7 bases between. The CDR3 is 13 amino acids. The CDR3 loop reads CSVEGSNTDTQYF. CDR3 sequence (DNA): TGCAGCGTTGAAGGGTCAAACACAGATACGCAGTATTTT.